The 23 T cell receptor beta chains below were found in one sample sequenced in a study of T cell responses to AZD1222 COVID-19 vaccine (dated by TCRdb to the early 2020s). What this sample's time point label stands for: baseline before first vaccination. Libraries came from the immunoSEQ multiplex PCR assay. The table was pulled from immuneACCESS by TCRdb, which kept in-frame rearrangements only. Such tables lose some clones; where checked, under half of the loss comes from unresolved V genes, and the rest has no known cause. This sample gives 150,000 or so clones in total; 85% to 90% of them show up just once. The ten largest clonotypes hold 1.5% to 2% of the sample. Here the sequenced sample was peripheral blood, taken on day 0 of AZD1222 vaccination. These receptor sequences come from an adult in good health.

This sequence joins TRBV20-1 and TRBJ2-5; possible D gene TRBD2, 5 bases. The CDR3 is 12 amino acids. Trimming cost V 3 bases and J 5 bases, with 10 bases left between them. Looked up from germline, CDR1 is DFQATT and CDR2 is SNEGSKA (reference sequence). CDR3 protein: CSASLAGETQYF. As DNA, the CDR3 is TGCAGTGCTAGTCTAGCCGGGGAGACCCAGTACTTC.

This clone was counted between two and nine times. This sequence joins TRBV3-1 (or the pseudogene TRBV3-2) and TRBJ2-7, with D unresolved. The germline V gene has CDR1 LGHDT and CDR2 YNNKEL (reference sequence). The CDR3 spans 12 residues. V was pared by 1 base and J by 5 bases, with 6 bases between. The CDR3 DNA follows: TGTGCCAGCAGCCAAGGGGGTAACGAGCAGTACGTC. It codes for CASSQGGNEQYV.

This rearrangement joins TRBV6-5 to TRBJ2-7; unclear D gene. The CDR3 covers 13 residues. Deletions cut 7 bases from V and 4 bases from J, with 14 bases between. CDR1 MNHEY and CDR2 SVGAGI come from the germline V gene. The CDR3 spells CASTRAQGYEQYF. CDR3 nucleotide sequence: TGTGCCAGCACAAGAGCCCAAGGGTACGAGCAGTACTTC.

This chain joins TRBV6-5 and TRBJ2-3, with D tentatively TRBD1 or TRBD2 (6 bases each). With 0 bases removed from V and 2 bases from J, the gap between germline ends came to 12 bases. This CDR3 has 16 amino acids. CDR1 MNHEY and CDR2 SVGAGI come from the germline V gene. The CDR3 DNA reads TGTGCCAGCAGTTACTCGAGGGGGAGGACCACAGATACGCAGTATTTT. Translated, it gives CASSYSRGRTTDTQYF.

The rearrangement uses TRBV7-9 and TRBJ2-3; 12 nucleotides line up with TRBD2. With V trimmed by 3 bases and J by 3 bases, 1 base remained unmatched. This CDR3 region has 15 residues. CDR1 and CDR2 from the germline V gene are SEHNR and FQNEAQ (reference sequence). The CDR3 DNA reads TGTGCCAGCAGCTTCGGACTAGCGGGGACAGATACGCAGTATTTT. The encoded protein is CASSFGLAGTDTQYF.

This chain uses TRBV19 with TRBJ1-5, with D maybe TRBD1 (6 bases). Trimming left V 2 bases short and J 1 base short, with 12 bases between. This CDR3 region has 16 residues. Germline loops: CDR1 LNHDA, CDR2 SQIVND (reference sequence). The chain's CDR3 is CASSILGAGSNQPQHF. The CDR3 nucleotides read TGTGCCAGTAGTATACTGGGGGCGGGCAGCAATCAGCCCCAGCATTTT.

The rearrangement links TRBV15 to TRBJ2-3, with 10 bases aligning to TRBD1. Germline CDR1 reads LNHNV; CDR2 reads YYDKDF (reference sequence). With 1 base clipped from V and 6 bases from J, the junction kept 4 bases outside the gene matches. The CDR3 contains 15 residues. The CDR3 loop is CATSRVPGQGDTQYF. Written as DNA, the CDR3 is TGTGCCACCAGCAGAGTCCCGGGACAGGGGGATACGCAGTATTTT.

The V and J genes are TRBV6-5 and TRBJ1-6, with D perhaps TRBD1 (6 bases). V was clipped by 3 bases and J by 7 bases, with 10 bases between them. The CDR3 covers 14 residues. Germline values: CDR1 MNHEY, CDR2 SVGAGI. The CDR3 region has the DNA TGTGCCAGCAGTTATCAGGGGCGGAATTCACCCCTCCACTTT. It yields the protein CASSYQGRNSPLHF.

The rearrangement links TRBV30 to TRBJ1-2, with 8 bases lining up with TRBD1. J was trimmed by 8 bases and V by 5 bases; bases with no gene match: 7. The CDR3 extends over 12 amino acids. Germline V CDR1 and CDR2: GTSNPN, SVGIG (reference sequence). CDR3 nucleotide sequence: TGTGCCTGGTCAGGGGGCGCGGGAGGCTACACCTTC. This gives the protein CAWSGGAGGYTF.

This chain links TRBV3-1 (or the pseudogene TRBV3-2) with TRBJ1-4; maybe TRBD1 (6 bases). The CDR3 covers 18 residues. V gave up 3 bases and J gave up 1 base, with 18 bases separating them. Germline loops: CDR1 LGHDT, CDR2 YNNKEL (reference sequence). The chain's CDR3 is CASSQDRGQGLTNEKLFF. CDR3 sequence (DNA): TGTGCCAGCAGCCAGGACCGGGGGCAGGGATTAACTAATGAAAAACTGTTTTTT.

This chain uses TRBV7-3 with TRBJ1-1; D is undetermined. The CDR3 has 14 amino acids. Germline V lookup: CDR1 SGHTA, CDR2 FQGTGA. The germline V and J ends were trimmed by 1 base and 2 bases, with 8 bases remaining between them. CDR3 residues: CASSLMAVNTEAFF. The CDR3 nucleotides are TGTGCCAGCAGCTTAATGGCCGTAAACACTGAAGCTTTCTTT. The whole variable domain, filled in from reference TRBV7-3 and TRBJ1-1, reads GAGVSQTPSNKVTEKGKYVELRCDPISGHTALYWYRQSLGQGPEFLIYFQGTGAADDSGLPNDRFFAVRPEGSVSTLKIQRTERGDSAVYLCASSLMAVNTEAFFGQGTRLTVV.

The chain employs TRBV4-1 and TRBJ2-1, with D perhaps assigned TRBD1 or TRBD2 (6 bases each). From germline, CDR1 is MGHRA and CDR2 YSYEKL. There are 16 residues in the CDR3. Trimming took 0 bases from V and 7 from J, leaving 16 bases between them. The CDR3 spells CASSQENRAGGNEQFF. The CDR3 DNA reads as TGCGCCAGCAGCCAAGAAAACAGGGCCGGGGGAAATGAGCAGTTCTTC.

The chain recombines TRBV21-1 with TRBJ2-1; the listed D gene, TRBD2, was not tested against the DNA. TRBV21-1 is classified as a pseudogene. The CDR3 is 16 residues long. The CDR3 loop is CASRVCGMGSYNEQFF. CDR3 bases: TGTGCCAGCAGAGTTTGCGGGATGGGGTCCTACAATGAGCAGTTCTTC.

V gene TRBV5-1 combines with J gene TRBJ1-1; the D is unclear. Germline V gene sequence: CDR1 SGHRS, CDR2 YFSETQ. Trimming left V 2 bases short and J 1 base short, with 6 bases between. CDR3 length: 13 residues. Here the CDR3 reads CASSLSENTEAFF. The CDR3 DNA reads as TGCGCCAGCAGCTTATCGGAGAACACTGAAGCTTTCTTT.

J is TRBJ2-5 and V is TRBV30; 8 nucleotides agree with TRBD2. Trimming at V came to 4 bases and at J to 2 bases, leaving 6 bases not matched to a gene. Germline V CDR1 and CDR2: GTSNPN, SVGIG (reference sequence). The CDR3 totals 14 residues. The CDR3 DNA reads TGTGCCTGGACTCGGAGCGGGGGACAAGAGACCCAGTACTTC. Translating gives CAWTRSGGQETQYF.

The chain links TRBV4-2 to TRBJ1-4, with 10 bases aligning to TRBD1. The CDR3 loop spans 17 amino acids. CDR1 and CDR2 (germline): LGHNA, YNFKEQ. The V and J ends lost 0 bases and 11 bases, in that order; junction bases with no gene match: 12. The CDR3 here is CASSQDVWDRGFEKLFF. The CDR3 coding sequence is TGTGCCAGCAGCCAAGATGTCTGGGACAGGGGATTTGAGAAACTGTTTTTT.

The chain couples TRBV6-5 to TRBJ1-3; 10 bases map to TRBD1. V trimming: 9 bases; J trimming: 2 bases; junction bases outside the gene matches: 4. Per the germline V gene, CDR1 is MNHEY and CDR2 is SVGAGI. This CDR3 spans 14 amino acids. CDR3 amino acids: CASVTGGPGNTIYF. The CDR3 DNA reads as TGTGCCAGTGTGACAGGGGGCCCTGGAAACACCATATATTTT.

V is TRBV3-1 (or the pseudogene TRBV3-2) and J is TRBJ2-1; the match to TRBD1 covers 7 bases. This CDR3 contains 14 residues. Germline loops: CDR1 LGHDT, CDR2 YNNKEL (reference sequence). V lost 5 bases and J lost 6; bases outside the gene matches: 7. As DNA, the CDR3 is TGTGCCAGCAGCTTACGGACAGGACTCAATGAGCAGTTCTTC. It encodes CASSLRTGLNEQFF.

The chain carries TRBV5-5 and TRBJ1-5; D gene unclear. Germline CDR1 and CDR2: SGHKS and YYEKEE (reference sequence). V lost 4 bases to trimming and J lost 0 bases, with 14 bases between them. The CDR3 contains 16 residues. CDR3 bases: TGTGCCAGCAGCAACGACCTGGGCAGTAGCAATCAGCCCCAGCATTTT. This codes for CASSNDLGSSNQPQHF.

The chain is built from TRBV6-5 and TRBJ2-5, with 10 bases that match TRBD1. The trim removed 0 bases at V and 5 bases at J, leaving 3 bases unmatched. Germline assignment: CDR1 MNHEY and CDR2 SVGAGI. The CDR3 is made up of 15 amino acids. The DNA of the CDR3 is TGTGCCAGCAGTTACTCGACAGGGGGCCCGGAGACCCAGTACTTC. Translating gives CASSYSTGGPETQYF.

This rearrangement joins TRBV7-3 to TRBJ1-6; perhaps TRBD1 as D (6 bases). The CDR3 runs 15 residues. Trimming took 4 bases from V and 5 from J, leaving 12 bases between them. CDR1 and CDR2 from the germline V gene are SGHTA and FQGTGA. CDR3: CASSSTGQDNSPLHF. The DNA for the CDR3 is TGTGCCAGCAGCTCCACGGGACAAGATAATTCACCCCTCCACTTT. Full variable domain (outside the CDR3, taken from reference TRBV7-3 and TRBJ1-6): GAGVSQTPSNKVTEKGKYVELRCDPISGHTALYWYRQSLGQGPEFLIYFQGTGAADDSGLPNDRFFAVRPEGSVSTLKIQRTERGDSAVYLCASSSTGQDNSPLHFGNGTRLTVT.

The chain has TRBV6-6 and TRBJ1-5; 7 nucleotides agree with TRBD1. This CDR3 is built from 20 residues. The V gene's germline CDR1 is MNHNY and CDR2 SVGAGI (reference sequence). The trim removed 5 bases at V and 2 bases at J, leaving 21 bases unmatched. The CDR3 loop reads CASSPYLTGKISLGNQPQHF. The CDR3 coding sequence is TGTGCCAGCAGTCCTTATTTGACAGGGAAAATAAGTTTAGGCAATCAGCCCCAGCATTTT.

This clone has a single count. This chain connects TRBV14 to TRBJ1-1; D not certain. Looked up from germline, CDR1 is SGHDN and CDR2 is FVKESK. Trimming took 3 bases from V and 4 from J, leaving 12 bases between them. This CDR3 is 14 amino acids long. The CDR3 DNA is TGTGCCAGCAGCCAGCCGAGCACGGGCACTGAAGCTTTCTTT. Protein: CASSQPSTGTEAFF.